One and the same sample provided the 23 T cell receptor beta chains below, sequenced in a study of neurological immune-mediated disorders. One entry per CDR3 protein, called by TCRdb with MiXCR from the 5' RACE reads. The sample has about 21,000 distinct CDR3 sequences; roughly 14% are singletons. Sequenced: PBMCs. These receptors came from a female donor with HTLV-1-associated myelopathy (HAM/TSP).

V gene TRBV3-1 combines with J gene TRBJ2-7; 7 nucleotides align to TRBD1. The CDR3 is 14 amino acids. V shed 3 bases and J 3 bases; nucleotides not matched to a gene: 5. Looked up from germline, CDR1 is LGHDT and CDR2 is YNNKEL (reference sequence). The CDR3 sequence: CASSHQTGNYEQYF. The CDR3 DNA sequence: TGTGCCAGCAGCCACCAGACAGGGAACTACGAGCAGTACTTC.

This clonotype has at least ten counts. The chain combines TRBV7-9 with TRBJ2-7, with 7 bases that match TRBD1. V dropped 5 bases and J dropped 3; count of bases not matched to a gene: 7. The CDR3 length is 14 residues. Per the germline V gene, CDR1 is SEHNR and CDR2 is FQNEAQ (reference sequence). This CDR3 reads CASSPPTGVYEQYF. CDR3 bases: TGTGCCAGCAGCCCCCCCACAGGGGTCTACGAGCAGTACTTC.

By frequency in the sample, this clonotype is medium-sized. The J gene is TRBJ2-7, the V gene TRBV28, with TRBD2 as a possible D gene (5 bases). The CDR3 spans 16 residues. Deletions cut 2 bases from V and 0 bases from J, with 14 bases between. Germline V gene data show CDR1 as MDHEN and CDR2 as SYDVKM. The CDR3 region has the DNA TGTGCCAGCAGTTTAGTGGGTTCGGGGATCTCCTACGAGCAGTACTTC. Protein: CASSLVGSGISYEQYF. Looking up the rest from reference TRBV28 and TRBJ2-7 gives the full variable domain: DVKVTQSSRYLVKRTGEKVFLECVQDMDHENMFWYRQDPGLGLRLIYFSYDVKMKEKGDIPEGYSVSREKKERFSLILESASTNQTSMYLCASSLVGSGISYEQYFGPGTRLTVT.

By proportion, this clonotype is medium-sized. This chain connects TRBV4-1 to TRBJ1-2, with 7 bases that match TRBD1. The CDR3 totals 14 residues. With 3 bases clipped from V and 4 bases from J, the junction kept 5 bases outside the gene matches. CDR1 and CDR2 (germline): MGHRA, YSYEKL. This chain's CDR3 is CASSQGRGVYGYTF. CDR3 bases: TGCGCCAGCAGCCAGGGCAGGGGGGTCTATGGCTACACCTTC.

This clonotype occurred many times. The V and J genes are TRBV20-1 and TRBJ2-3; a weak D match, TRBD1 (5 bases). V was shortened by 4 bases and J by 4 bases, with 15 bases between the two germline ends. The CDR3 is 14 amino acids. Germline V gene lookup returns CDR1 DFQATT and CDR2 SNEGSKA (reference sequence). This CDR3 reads CSAMGPQGPDTQYF. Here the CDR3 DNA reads TGCAGTGCTATGGGGCCTCAAGGACCAGATACGCAGTATTTT.

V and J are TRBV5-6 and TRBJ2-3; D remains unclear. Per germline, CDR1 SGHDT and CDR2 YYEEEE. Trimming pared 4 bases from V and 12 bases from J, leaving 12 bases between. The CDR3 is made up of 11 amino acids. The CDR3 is CASSSTDIQYF. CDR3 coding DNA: TGTGCCAGCAGCAGCACAGATATACAGTATTTT.

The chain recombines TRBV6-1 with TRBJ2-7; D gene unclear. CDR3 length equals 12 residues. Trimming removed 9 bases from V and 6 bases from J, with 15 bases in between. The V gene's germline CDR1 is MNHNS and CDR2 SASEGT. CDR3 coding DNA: TGTGCCAGTAGGTCTCCAGGTGGCGAGCAGTACTTC. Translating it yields CASRSPGGEQYF.

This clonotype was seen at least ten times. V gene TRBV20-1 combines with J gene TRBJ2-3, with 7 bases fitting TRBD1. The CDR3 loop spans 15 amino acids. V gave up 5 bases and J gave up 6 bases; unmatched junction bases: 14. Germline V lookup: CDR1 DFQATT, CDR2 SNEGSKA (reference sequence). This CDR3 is CSAPARGRLGDTQYF. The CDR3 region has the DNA TGCAGTGCTCCTGCCAGGGGGAGATTGGGTGATACGCAGTATTTT.

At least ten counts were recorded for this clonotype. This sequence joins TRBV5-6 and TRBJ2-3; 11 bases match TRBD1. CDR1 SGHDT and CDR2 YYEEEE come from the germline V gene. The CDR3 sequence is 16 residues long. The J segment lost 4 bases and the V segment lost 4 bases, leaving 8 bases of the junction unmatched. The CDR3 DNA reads TGTGCCAGCAGCCCCCCCCCGGGACAGGGGGCAGATACGCAGTATTTT. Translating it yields CASSPPPGQGADTQYF.

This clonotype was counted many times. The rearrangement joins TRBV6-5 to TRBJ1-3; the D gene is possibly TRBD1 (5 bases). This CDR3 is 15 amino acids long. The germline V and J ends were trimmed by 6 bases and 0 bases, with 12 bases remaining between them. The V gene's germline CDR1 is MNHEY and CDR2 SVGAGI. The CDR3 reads CASSPSGGSGNTIYF. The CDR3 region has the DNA TGTGCCAGCAGCCCCAGCGGGGGCTCTGGAAACACCATATATTTT.

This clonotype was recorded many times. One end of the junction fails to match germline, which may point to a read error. The CDR3 reads CAAGGKVYGYAF. In DNA form, the CDR3 reads TGTGCGGCGGGGGGCAAGGTGTATGGCTACGCCTTC. The V gene is TRBV14, the J gene TRBJ1-2, with a weak D call TRBD1 (6 bases). The CDR3 contains 12 residues. CDR1 SGHDN and CDR2 FVKESK come from the germline V gene.

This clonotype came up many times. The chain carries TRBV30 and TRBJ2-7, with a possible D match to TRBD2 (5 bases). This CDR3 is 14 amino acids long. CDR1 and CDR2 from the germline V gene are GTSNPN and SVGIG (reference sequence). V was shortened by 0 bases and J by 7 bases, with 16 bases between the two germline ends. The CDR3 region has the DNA TGTGCCTGGAGTGTAGCCCCCGGGGATCAAGAGCAGTACTTC. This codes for CAWSVAPGDQEQYF.

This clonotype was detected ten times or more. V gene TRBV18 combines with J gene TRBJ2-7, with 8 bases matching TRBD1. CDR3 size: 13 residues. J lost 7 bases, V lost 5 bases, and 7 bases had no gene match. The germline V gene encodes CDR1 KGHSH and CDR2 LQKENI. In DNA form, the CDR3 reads TGTGCCAGCTCAGGACTGACAGGGGATGAGCAGTACTTC. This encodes CASSGLTGDEQYF. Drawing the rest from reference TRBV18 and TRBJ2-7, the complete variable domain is NAGVMQNPRHLVRRRGQEARLRCSPMKGHSHVYWYRQLPEEGLKFMVYLQKENIIDESGMPKERFSAEFPKEGPSILRIQQVVRGDSAAYFCASSGLTGDEQYFGPGTRLTVT.

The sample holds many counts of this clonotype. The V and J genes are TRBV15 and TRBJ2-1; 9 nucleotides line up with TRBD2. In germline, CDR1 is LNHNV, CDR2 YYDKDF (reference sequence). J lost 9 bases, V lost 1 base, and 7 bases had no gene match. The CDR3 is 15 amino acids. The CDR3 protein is CATSRVAGGPGEQFF. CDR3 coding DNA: TGTGCCACCAGCAGAGTTGCGGGAGGGCCAGGTGAGCAGTTCTTC.

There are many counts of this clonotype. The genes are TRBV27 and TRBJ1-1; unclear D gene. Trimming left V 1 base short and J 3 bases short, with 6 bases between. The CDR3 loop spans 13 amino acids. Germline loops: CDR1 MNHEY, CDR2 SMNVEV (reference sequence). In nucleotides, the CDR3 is TGTGCCAGCAGTTTATATCCCGACACTGAAGCTTTCTTT. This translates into CASSLYPDTEAFF.

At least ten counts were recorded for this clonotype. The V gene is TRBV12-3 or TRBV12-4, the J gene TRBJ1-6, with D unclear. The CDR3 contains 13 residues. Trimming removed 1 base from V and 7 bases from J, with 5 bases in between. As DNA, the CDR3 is TGTGCCAGCAGTTTAGGCATAAATTCACCCCTCCACTTT. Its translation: CASSLGINSPLHF.

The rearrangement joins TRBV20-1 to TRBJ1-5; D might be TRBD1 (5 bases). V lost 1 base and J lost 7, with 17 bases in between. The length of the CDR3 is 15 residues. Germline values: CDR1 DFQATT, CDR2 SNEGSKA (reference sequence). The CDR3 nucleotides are TGCAGTGCTAGAGCCCACGGGGCCAGTGGACAGCCCCAGCATTTT. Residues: CSARAHGASGQPQHF.

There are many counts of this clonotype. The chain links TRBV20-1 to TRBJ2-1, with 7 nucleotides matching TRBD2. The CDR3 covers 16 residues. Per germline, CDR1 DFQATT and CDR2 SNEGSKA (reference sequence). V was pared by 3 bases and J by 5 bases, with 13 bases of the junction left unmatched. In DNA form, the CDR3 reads TGCAGTGCTAGGGGGGTGGGACTATCAAGACACAATGAGCAGTTCTTC. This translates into CSARGVGLSRHNEQFF.

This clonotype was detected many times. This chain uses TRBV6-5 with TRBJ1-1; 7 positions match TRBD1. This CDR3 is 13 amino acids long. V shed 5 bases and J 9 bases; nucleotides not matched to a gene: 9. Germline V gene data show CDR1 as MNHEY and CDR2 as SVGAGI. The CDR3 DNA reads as TGTGCCAGCAGTCAAACCCCAGGGGGGAAAGCTTTCTTT. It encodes CASSQTPGGKAFF.

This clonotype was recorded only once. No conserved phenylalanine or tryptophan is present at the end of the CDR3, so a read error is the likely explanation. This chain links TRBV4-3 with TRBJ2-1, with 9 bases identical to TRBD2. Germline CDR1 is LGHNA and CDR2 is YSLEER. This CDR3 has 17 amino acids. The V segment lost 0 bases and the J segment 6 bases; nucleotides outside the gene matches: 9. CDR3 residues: CASSQDPSAGGRNEQFL. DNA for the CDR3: TGCGCCAGCAGCCAAGATCCCTCGGCGGGGGGGCGCAATGAGCAGTTCCTT.

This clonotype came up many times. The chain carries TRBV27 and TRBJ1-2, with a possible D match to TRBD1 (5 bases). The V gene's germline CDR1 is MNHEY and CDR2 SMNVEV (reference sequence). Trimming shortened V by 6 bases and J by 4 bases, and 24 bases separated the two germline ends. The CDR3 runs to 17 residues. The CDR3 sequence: CASSFVGRGWAGYGYTF. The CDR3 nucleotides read TGTGCCAGCAGCTTCGTCGGCCGGGGCTGGGCGGGCTATGGCTACACCTTC.

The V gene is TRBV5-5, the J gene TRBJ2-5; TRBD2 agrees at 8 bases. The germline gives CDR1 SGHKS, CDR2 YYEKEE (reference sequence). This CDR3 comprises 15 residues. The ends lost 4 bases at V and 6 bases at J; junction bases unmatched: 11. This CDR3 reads CASSAGFGRAKTQYF. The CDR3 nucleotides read TGTGCCAGCAGCGCAGGGTTCGGGAGGGCCAAGACCCAGTACTTC. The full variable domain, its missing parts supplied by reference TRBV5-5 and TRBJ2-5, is DAGVTQSPTHLIKTRGQQVTLRCSPISGHKSVSWYQQVLGQGPQFIFQYYEKEERGRGNFPDRFSARQFPNYSSELNVNALLLGDSALYLCASSAGFGRAKTQYFGPGTRLLVL.

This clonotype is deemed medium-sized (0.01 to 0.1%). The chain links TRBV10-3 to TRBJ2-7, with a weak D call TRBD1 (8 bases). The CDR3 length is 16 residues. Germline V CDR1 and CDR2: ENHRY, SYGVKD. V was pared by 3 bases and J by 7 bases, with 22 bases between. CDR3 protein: CAISDPYRGGSEEQYF. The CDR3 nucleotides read TGTGCCATCAGTGACCCGTACAGGGGGGGGTCGGAAGAGCAGTACTTC.